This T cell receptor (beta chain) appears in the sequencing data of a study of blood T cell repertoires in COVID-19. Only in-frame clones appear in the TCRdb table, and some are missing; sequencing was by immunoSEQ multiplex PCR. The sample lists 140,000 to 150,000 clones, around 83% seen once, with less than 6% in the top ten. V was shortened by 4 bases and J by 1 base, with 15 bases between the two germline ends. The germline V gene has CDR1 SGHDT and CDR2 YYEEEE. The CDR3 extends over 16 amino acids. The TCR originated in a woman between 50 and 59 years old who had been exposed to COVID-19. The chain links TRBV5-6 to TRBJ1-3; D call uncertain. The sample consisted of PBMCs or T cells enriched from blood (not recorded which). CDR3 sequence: CASSLDGEVSGNTIYF. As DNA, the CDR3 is TGTGCCAGCAGCCTCGACGGAGAGGTTTCTGGAAACACCATATATTTT.